The T cell receptor (beta chain) under discussion was sequenced for a study of cytotoxic CD8 clonotypes in ibrutinib-treated CLL. Background on the study: Outcomes included approximately 24 partial and 2 complete responses; after median around 65 months, 14 stayed remitted and about twelve progressed. The average sample held about 260,000 productive templates and almost 95,000 productive rearrangements. Broader study findings: There were few public clonotypes, and on treatment they contracted or stayed stable. Elevated clonality accompanied ibrutinib response, with a return toward baseline values at progression.

The method was immunoSEQ multiplex PCR; TCRdb's version includes in-frame clones alone and lacks a portion of them. The sample lists over 250,000 clones, more than 70% occurring once. There are a few counts of this clone. Antigen specificity is unknown. Trimming stripped 0 bases from V and 5 bases from J, with 8 bases between. CDR1 is SGHVS and CDR2 is FNYEAQ in the germline V gene. This CDR3 comprises 14 residues. The V call is TRBV7-6, the J call TRBJ1-5, with D unresolved. This TCR came from a human donor with chronic lymphocytic leukemia. The sequenced sample was PBMCs, obtained at disease progression, from a patient treated with ibrutinib. CDR3 in DNA: TGTGCCAGCAGCTTAGCGGCCAGCGATCAGCCCCAGCATTTT. This sequence encodes CASSLAASDQPQHF.